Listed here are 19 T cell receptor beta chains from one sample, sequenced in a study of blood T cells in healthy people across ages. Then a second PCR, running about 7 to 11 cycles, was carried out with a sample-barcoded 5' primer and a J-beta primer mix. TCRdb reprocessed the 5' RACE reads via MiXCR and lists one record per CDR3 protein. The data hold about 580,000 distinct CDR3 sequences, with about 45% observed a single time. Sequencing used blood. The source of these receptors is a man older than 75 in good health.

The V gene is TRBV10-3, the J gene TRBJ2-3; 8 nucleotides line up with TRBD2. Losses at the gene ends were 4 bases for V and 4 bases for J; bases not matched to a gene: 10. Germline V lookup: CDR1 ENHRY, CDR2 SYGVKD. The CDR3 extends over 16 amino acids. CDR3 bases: TGTGCCATCAGTGGCCGACCAGCGGGAGAGGCAGATACGCAGTATTTT. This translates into CAISGRPAGEADTQYF.

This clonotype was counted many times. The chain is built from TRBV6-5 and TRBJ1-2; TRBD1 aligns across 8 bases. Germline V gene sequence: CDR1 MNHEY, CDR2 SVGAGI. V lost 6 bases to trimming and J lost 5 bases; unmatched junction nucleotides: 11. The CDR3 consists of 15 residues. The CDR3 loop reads CASSSGQGQLYGYTF. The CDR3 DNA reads TGTGCCAGCAGCTCCGGACAGGGCCAGCTTTATGGCTACACCTTC.

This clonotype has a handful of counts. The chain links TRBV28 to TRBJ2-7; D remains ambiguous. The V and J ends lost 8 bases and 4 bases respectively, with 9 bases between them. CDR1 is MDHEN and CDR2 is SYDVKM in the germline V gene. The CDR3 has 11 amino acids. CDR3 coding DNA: TGTGCCAGCGGACCGCGGTACGAGCAGTACTTC. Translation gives CASGPRYEQYF.

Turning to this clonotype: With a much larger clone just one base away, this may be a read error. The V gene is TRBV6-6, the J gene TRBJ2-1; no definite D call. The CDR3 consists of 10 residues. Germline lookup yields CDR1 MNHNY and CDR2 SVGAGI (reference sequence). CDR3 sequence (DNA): TGTGCCGGCAGTTGGTCACCTCAGTTCTTC. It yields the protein CAGSWSPQFF.

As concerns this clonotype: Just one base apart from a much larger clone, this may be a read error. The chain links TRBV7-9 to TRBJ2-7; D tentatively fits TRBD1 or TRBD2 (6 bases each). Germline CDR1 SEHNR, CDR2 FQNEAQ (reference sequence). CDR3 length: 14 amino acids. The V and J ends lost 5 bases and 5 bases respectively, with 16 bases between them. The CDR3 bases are TGTGCCAGCAGCGTAGGGGGACTGTTTAACGAGCAGTACTTC. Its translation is CASSVGGLFNEQYF.

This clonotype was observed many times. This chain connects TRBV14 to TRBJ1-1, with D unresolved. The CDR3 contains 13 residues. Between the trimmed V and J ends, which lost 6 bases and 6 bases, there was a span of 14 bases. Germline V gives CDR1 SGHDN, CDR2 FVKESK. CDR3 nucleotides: TGTGCCAGCAGGAGCTCGACCCTTGCTGAAGCTTTCTTT. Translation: CASRSSTLAEAFF.

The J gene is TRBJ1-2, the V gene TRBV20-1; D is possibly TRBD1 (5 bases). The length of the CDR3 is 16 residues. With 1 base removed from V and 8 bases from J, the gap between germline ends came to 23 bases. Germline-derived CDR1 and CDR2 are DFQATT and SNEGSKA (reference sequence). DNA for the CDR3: TGCAGTGCTAGAGCCCGAGGGGAGGCGATAGTGGGAGGCTACACCTTC. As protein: CSARARGEAIVGGYTF.

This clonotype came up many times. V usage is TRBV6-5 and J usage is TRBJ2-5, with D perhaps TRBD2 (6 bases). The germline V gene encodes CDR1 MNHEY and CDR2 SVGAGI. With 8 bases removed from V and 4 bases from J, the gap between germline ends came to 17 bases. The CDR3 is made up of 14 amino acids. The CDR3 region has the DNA TGTGCCAGCGGGGGACTCCCGATCTTAGAGACCCAGTACTTC. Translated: CASGGLPILETQYF.

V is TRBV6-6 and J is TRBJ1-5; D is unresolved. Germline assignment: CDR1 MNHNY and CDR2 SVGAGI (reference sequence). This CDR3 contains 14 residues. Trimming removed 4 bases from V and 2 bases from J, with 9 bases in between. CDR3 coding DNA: TGTGCCAGCAGTTCCGGGGTCCGCAATCAGCCCCAGCATTTT. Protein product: CASSSGVRNQPQHF.

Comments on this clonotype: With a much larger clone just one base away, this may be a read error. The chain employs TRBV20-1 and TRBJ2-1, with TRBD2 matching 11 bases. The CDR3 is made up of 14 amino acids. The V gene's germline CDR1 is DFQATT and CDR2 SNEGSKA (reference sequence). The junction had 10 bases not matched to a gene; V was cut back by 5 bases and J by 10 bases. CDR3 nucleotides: TGCAGTGCTCCGGCTAGCGGGAGGAAGTACGAGCAGTTCTTC. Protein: CSAPASGRKYEQFF.

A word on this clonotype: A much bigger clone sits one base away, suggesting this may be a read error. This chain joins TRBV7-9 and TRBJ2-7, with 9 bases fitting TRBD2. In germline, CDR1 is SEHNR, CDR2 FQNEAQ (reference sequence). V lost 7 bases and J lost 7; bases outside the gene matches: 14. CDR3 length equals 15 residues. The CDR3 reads CASNRGLASANEQYF. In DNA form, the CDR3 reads TGTGCCAGCAACCGAGGACTAGCGTCTGCCAATGAGCAGTACTTC.

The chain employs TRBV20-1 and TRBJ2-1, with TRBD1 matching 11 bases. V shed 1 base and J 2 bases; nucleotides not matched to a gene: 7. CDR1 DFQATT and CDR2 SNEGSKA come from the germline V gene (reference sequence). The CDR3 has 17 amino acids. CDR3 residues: CSARGFGGQGAYNEQFF. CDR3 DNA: TGCAGTGCTAGAGGATTCGGGGGACAGGGGGCCTACAATGAGCAGTTCTTC.

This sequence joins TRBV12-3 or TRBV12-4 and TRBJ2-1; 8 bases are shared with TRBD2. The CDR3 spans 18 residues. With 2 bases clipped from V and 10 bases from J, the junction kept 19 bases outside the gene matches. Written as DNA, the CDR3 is TGTGCCAGCAGTTTAACGCCGGGCCTAGCGGGCCTCTCCTACGAGCAGTTCTTC. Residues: CASSLTPGLAGLSYEQFF.

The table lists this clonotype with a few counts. In DNA form, the CDR3 reads TGCAGTGCTAGAGAAGGGGGGTGGGGCTACACCTTC. Amino acids: CSAREGGWGYTF. V usage is TRBV20-1 and J usage is TRBJ1-2, with D tentatively TRBD1 (6 bases). Germline assignment: CDR1 DFQATT and CDR2 SNEGSKA (reference sequence). The length of the CDR3 is 12 residues. With 0 bases removed from V and 8 bases from J, the gap between germline ends came to 10 bases.

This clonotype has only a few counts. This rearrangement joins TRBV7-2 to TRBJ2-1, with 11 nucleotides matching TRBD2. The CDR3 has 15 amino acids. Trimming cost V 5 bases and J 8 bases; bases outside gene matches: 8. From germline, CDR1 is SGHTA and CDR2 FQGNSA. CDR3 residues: CASSRRLAGSYEQFF. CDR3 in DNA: TGTGCCAGCAGCCGAAGACTAGCGGGATCGTATGAGCAGTTCTTC.

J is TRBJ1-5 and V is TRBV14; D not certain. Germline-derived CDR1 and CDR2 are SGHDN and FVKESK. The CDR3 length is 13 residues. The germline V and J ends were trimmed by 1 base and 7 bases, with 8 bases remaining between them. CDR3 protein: CASSQALNQPQHF. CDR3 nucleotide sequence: TGTGCCAGCAGCCAAGCCCTCAACCAGCCCCAGCATTTT.

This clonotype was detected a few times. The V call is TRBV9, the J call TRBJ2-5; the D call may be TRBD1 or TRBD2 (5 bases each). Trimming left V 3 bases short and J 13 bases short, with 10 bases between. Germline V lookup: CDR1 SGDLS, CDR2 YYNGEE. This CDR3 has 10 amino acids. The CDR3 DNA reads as TGTGCCAGCAGCGAAAGAGGGGCGTACTTC. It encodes CASSERGAYF. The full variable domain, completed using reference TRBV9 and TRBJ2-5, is DSGVTQTPKHLITATGQRVTLRCSPRSGDLSVYWYQQSLDQGLQFLIQYYNGEERAKGNILERFSAQQFPDLHSELNLSSLELGDSALYFCASSERGAYFGPGTRLLVL.

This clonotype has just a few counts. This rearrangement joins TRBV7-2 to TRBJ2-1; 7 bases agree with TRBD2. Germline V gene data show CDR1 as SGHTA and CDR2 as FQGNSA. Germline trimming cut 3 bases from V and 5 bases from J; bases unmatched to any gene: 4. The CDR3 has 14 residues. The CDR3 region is CASSLASGNNEQFF. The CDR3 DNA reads TGTGCCAGCAGCTTGGCTAGCGGAAACAATGAGCAGTTCTTC.

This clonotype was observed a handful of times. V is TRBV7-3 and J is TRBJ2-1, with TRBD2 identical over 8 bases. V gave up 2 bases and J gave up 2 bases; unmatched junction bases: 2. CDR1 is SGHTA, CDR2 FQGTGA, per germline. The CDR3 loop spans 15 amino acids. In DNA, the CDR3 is TGTGCCAGCAGCTTACTTAGCGGGACCTACAATGAGCAGTTCTTC. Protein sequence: CASSLLSGTYNEQFF. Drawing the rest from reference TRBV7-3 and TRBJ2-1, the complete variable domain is GAGVSQTPSNKVTEKGKYVELRCDPISGHTALYWYRQSLGQGPEFLIYFQGTGAADDSGLPNDRFFAVRPEGSVSTLKIQRTERGDSAVYLCASSLLSGTYNEQFFGPGTRLTVL.